This T cell receptor beta chain was captured by sequencing in a study of blood T cells in healthy people across ages. A sample-barcoded 5' primer and a J-beta primer mix were used in a second PCR of roughly 7 to 11 cycles. Each of the samples gave a minimum of 3 million paired-end reads that contained CDR3. TCRdb passed the 5' RACE reads through MiXCR, listing each CDR3 protein once. The sample holds over 1,500,000 distinct CDR3 sequences, roughly two fifths seen once. Donors ranged from roughly 6 to 95 years old and were healthy Caucasians in Russia. There were at least 5 micrograms of total RNA extracted from every sample. Unmatched junction bases numbered 13, after V lost 5 bases and J lost 11 bases. Germline lookup yields CDR1 DFQATT and CDR2 SNEGSKA (reference sequence). The CDR3 has 13 amino acids.

The specimen sequenced was blood. The source of this sequence is a human donor in good health. This sequence joins TRBV20-1 and TRBJ1-1; 8 nucleotides agree with TRBD1. The CDR3 is CSARRTGNGQAFF. In nucleotides, the CDR3 is TGCAGTGCTCGACGGACAGGGAACGGTCAGGCTTTCTTT.